The 2 T cell receptor beta chains below all came from one sample that was sequenced in a study of shared clonotypes between healthy human individuals. Libraries were prepared by immunoSEQ multiplex PCR; TCRdb keeps only in-frame clonotypes and omits some of them. The data hold around 2,000,000 clones, with over 85% observed a single time. Positively selected for CCR7, the CD45RO-negative cells used as naive CD8 cells excluded terminally differentiated effector memory CD45RA+ cells. The sample consisted of naive CD8+ T cells sorted from blood. These receptors came from a man aged 18-30 years in good health.

The chain uses TRBV5-1 and TRBJ2-7; D is unresolved. Germline values: CDR1 SGHRS, CDR2 YFSETQ. Trimming stripped 4 bases from V and 4 bases from J, with 12 bases between. This CDR3 is 13 amino acids long. The CDR3 is CASSSDMLYEQYF. For the CDR3, the DNA is TGCGCCAGCAGCAGTGACATGTTGTACGAGCAGTACTTC.

The DNA for the CDR3 is TGTGCCAGTAGTATAGTTAGCGGGGGGTCCTACAATGAGCAGTTCTTC. It yields the protein CASSIVSGGSYNEQFF. The chain carries TRBV19 and TRBJ2-1; 10 nucleotides line up with TRBD2. Trimming removed 1 base from V and 1 base from J; junction bases left unmatched: 1. Per germline, CDR1 LNHDA and CDR2 SQIVND (reference sequence). The CDR3 covers 16 residues.